These T cell receptor beta chains were read from a single sample in a study of CD8+CD57+ T cells in acquired aplastic anemia. TCRdb itself ran the reads through MiXCR, one entry per CDR3 protein. Of around 170,000 distinct CDR3 sequences in the sample, approximately 45% were seen once. What was sequenced was sorted CD4+, CD8+, or CD8+CD57+ T cells (not recorded which) from PBMCs. The receptor source for this set is a human donor in good health. The CDR3 runs from the conserved cysteine through the conserved F or W. The D gene is left open where the match is weak. Clone size is not always given. Where it is, it says once, few, many or a class for expanded clones.

size,J,V,D,CDR3,DNA
.,TRBJ1-5,TRBV6-2/TRBV6-3,.,CASGYSNQPQHF,TGTGCCAGCGGTTATAGCAATCAGCCCCAGCATTTT
many,TRBJ1-2,TRBV5-1,TRBD1,CASSSHSGQGEAGYTF,TGCGCCAGCAGCTCACATTCGGGACAGGGGGAAGCTGGCTACACCTTC
.,TRBJ2-3,TRBV6-1,.,CASSRRGGAPTDTQYF,TGTGCCAGCAGCCGCCGGGGCGGAGCACCCACAGATACGCAGTATTTT
.,TRBJ2-4,TRBV20-1,.,CSAVASLAKNIQYF,TGCAGTGCTGTCGCCAGTCTAGCCAAAAACATTCAGTACTTC
.,TRBJ1-5,TRBV16,.,CASSPARSAQRIDQPQHF,TGTGCCAGCAGCCCTGCTAGAAGTGCACAGAGAATCGATCAGCCCCAGCATTTT
many,TRBJ2-1,TRBV19,TRBD1,CASSPTGVSYNEQFF,TGTGCCAGTAGTCCAACAGGGGTGTCCTACAATGAGCAGTTCTTC
few,TRBJ2-1,TRBV10-3,TRBD2,CAISEGLAVNEQFF,TGTGCCATCAGTGAAGGACTAGCAGTCAATGAGCAGTTCTTC
.,TRBJ2-7,TRBV11-1,.,CASSPTPGRSYEQYF,TGTGCCAGCAGTCCGACTCCCGGAAGATCCTACGAGCAGTACTTC
few,TRBJ1-1,TRBV7-8,.,CASSLFTEAFF,TGTGCCAGCAGCCTCTTCACTGAAGCTTTCTTT
many,TRBJ2-7,TRBV19,.,CATSVAYEQYF,TGTGCCACCTCCGTTGCCTACGAGCAGTACTTC
.,TRBJ2-2,TRBV19,.,CASSIVVQRTGELFF,TGTGCCAGTAGTATAGTCGTACAGCGGACCGGGGAGCTGTTTTTT
.,TRBJ2-5,TRBV6-1,.,CASDRGPTETQYF,TGTGCCAGCGATCGGGGACCCACGGAGACCCAGTACTTC
.,TRBJ1-1,TRBV30,.,CAWSAGLQNTEAFF,TGTGCCTGGAGTGCGGGACTGCAGAACACTGAAGCTTTCTTT
many,TRBJ1-4,TRBV19,.,CASSTGGQKLFF,TGTGCCAGTAGTACTGGGGGCCAGAAACTGTTTTTT
many,TRBJ2-1,TRBV29-1,.,CSVEQGNEQFF,TGCAGCGTAGAACAGGGAAATGAGCAGTTCTTC
many,TRBJ2-5,TRBV30,TRBD2,CAWSVGGTETQYF,TGTGCCTGGAGTGTCGGGGGGACGGAGACCCAGTACTTC
.,TRBJ2-7,TRBV28,.,CASSLSGASSYEQYF,TGTGCCAGCAGTTTATCAGGGGCAAGCTCCTACGAGCAGTACTTC
few,TRBJ2-5,TRBV5-1,TRBD2,CASSLPTNTLTSGSFETQYF,TGCGCCAGCAGCCTTCCCACCAACACTTTAACTAGCGGGAGCTTTGAGACCCAGTACTTC
.,TRBJ2-3,TRBV7-3,.,CASSPGGGTQYF,TGTGCCAGCAGCCCCGGGGGTGGTACGCAGTATTTT
once,TRBJ1-1,TRBV10-3,.,CAISEARQMNTEAFF,TGTGCCATCAGTGAAGCCCGACAGATGAACACTGAAGCTTTCTTT
once,TRBJ2-1,TRBV24-1,TRBD2,CATSAQREGLAEQFF,TGTGCCACCAGTGCCCAGCGGGAGGGCCTGGCTGAGCAGTTCTTC
.,TRBJ1-1,TRBV6-5,.,CASSLTGTRGMEAFF,TGTGCCAGCAGTTTAACCGGGACAAGAGGGATGGAAGCTTTCTTT
many,TRBJ1-5,TRBV9,.,CASTRGAGGSNQPQHF,TGTGCCAGCACTCGAGGGGCGGGAGGGAGCAATCAGCCCCAGCATTTT
.,TRBJ2-7,TRBV5-1,.,CASSLDEGQGSPRGRQYF,TGCGCCAGCAGCTTGGACGAGGGGCAGGGGAGTCCGCGGGGAAGGCAGTACTTC
.,TRBJ1-5,TRBV18,.,CASSTIAGLAGNQPQHF,TGTGCCAGCTCTACAATAGCCGGCCTGGCGGGCAATCAGCCCCAGCATTTT
.,TRBJ2-6,TRBV6-2/TRBV6-3,.,CASKQGANVLTF,TGTGCCAGCAAGCAGGGGGCCAACGTCCTGACTTTC
.,TRBJ1-2,TRBV6-2/TRBV6-3,.,CASSLDVIYGYTF,TGTGCCAGCAGTCTTGACGTCATCTATGGCTACACCTTC
.,TRBJ1-1,TRBV6-1,.,CASSPLFRGNTEALF,TGTGCCAGCAGTCCTCTTTTTAGGGGGAACACTGAAGCTCTCTTT
few,TRBJ2-2,TRBV5-4,.,CASSLTGNTGELFF,TGTGCCAGCAGCTTAACGGGTAACACCGGGGAGCTGTTTTTT
few,TRBJ2-3,TRBV12-3/TRBV12-4,TRBD2,CASSLRQPIGLAGTDTQYF,TGTGCCAGCAGTTTACGCCAACCAATTGGACTAGCGGGAACAGATACGCAGTATTTT
many,TRBJ1-2,TRBV6-1,.,CASSPAQTNYGYTF,TGTGCCAGCAGCCCTGCGCAAACTAACTATGGCTACACCTTC
.,TRBJ2-7,TRBV19,TRBD2,CASSLAGGREQYF,TGTGCCAGTAGCCTAGCGGGGGGGCGAGAGCAGTACTTC
once,TRBJ2-1,TRBV15,TRBD1,CATSRPGQPSSYNEQFF,TGTGCCACCAGCAGACCGGGACAGCCTAGCTCCTACAATGAGCAGTTCTTC
.,TRBJ2-3,TRBV10-1,.,CASQGPQSSTDTQYF,TGCGCCTCCCAGGGGCCCCAATCCAGCACAGATACGCAGTATTTT
many,TRBJ2-3,TRBV9,.,CASSVDGQAADTQYF,TGTGCCAGCAGCGTAGATGGCCAGGCCGCAGATACGCAGTATTTT
.,TRBJ2-2,TRBV10-1,.,CASSEGETPNTGELFF,TGCGCCAGCAGTGAGGGGGAAACCCCCAACACCGGGGAGCTGTTTTTT
many,TRBJ1-5,TRBV12-3/TRBV12-4,.,CASSPTDQPQHF,TGTGCCAGCAGTCCGACGGATCAGCCCCAGCATTTT
.,TRBJ1-4,TRBV14,.,CASSQVGGAFGEKLFF,TGTGCCAGCAGCCAAGTTGGGGGGGCCTTCGGTGAAAAACTGTTTTTT
many,TRBJ1-1,TRBV7-3,TRBD1,CASSLFTLGGAGPTEAFF,TGTGCCAGCAGCTTATTTACCCTAGGGGGCGCTGGTCCCACTGAAGCTTTCTTT
.,TRBJ2-7,TRBV7-8,.,CASSLDRRSSYEQYF,TGTGCCAGCAGTTTAGACAGGCGGAGCTCCTACGAGCAGTACTTC
.,TRBJ2-1,TRBV19,.,CASSSLSRGPAYNEQFF,TGTGCCAGTAGTAGCTTATCCCGGGGACCAGCCTACAATGAGCAGTTCTTC
.,TRBJ2-1,TRBV6-5,.,CASSYGGGFSNEQFF,TGTGCCAGCAGTTACGGGGGGGGCTTCTCCAATGAGCAGTTCTTC
many,TRBJ2-7,TRBV20-1,.,CSASDSPSDEQYF,TGCAGTGCTTCAGACAGCCCTTCCGACGAGCAGTACTTC
.,TRBJ1-1,TRBV20-1,.,CSAYRDGENTEAFF,TGCAGTGCGTATCGGGACGGGGAGAACACTGAAGCTTTCTTT
few,TRBJ1-2,TRBV10-3,.,CAISESGRGPHGYTF,TGTGCCATCAGTGAGTCCGGGAGGGGACCCCATGGCTACACCTTC
.,TRBJ2-3,TRBV10-3,TRBD1,CAIRIQPGQGTDTQYF,TGTGCCATCAGAATACAACCGGGACAGGGCACAGATACGCAGTATTTT
few,TRBJ2-3,TRBV6-1,TRBD2,CASSGAGGRVGADTQYF,TGTGCCAGCAGTGGAGCGGGAGGAAGGGTTGGGGCAGATACGCAGTATTTT
few,TRBJ1-3,TRBV4-2,.,CASSQDRSHSGNTIYF,TGTGCCAGCAGCCAAGATCGCAGCCACTCTGGAAACACCATATATTTT
.,TRBJ2-5,TRBV20-1,TRBD2,CSASDPPGLGETQYF,TGCAGTGCTAGTGATCCCCCGGGACTAGGGGAGACCCAGTACTTC
.,TRBJ2-7,TRBV20-1,TRBD1,CSATMGQGLLRQQYF,TGCAGTGCTACCATGGGACAGGGACTCCTACGACAGCAGTACTTC
medium-sized,TRBJ1-5,TRBV2,TRBD1,CASRGQGNQPQHF,TGTGCCAGCAGGGGACAGGGGAATCAGCCCCAGCATTTT
many,TRBJ1-1,TRBV20-1,.,CSANQDGNTEAFF,TGCAGTGCTAACCAGGACGGGAACACTGAAGCTTTCTTT
many,TRBJ2-3,TRBV5-8,TRBD1,CASSLMTGVIGDTQYF,TGTGCCAGCAGCTTAATGACAGGGGTGATTGGAGATACGCAGTATTTT
many,TRBJ2-2,TRBV12-3/TRBV12-4,TRBD2,CASRLAGGPHGELFF,TGTGCCAGCAGGCTAGCGGGAGGGCCGCACGGGGAGCTGTTTTTT
few,TRBJ2-7,TRBV3-1,TRBD1,CASSPGTGGGREQYF,TGTGCCAGCAGCCCTGGGACAGGGGGGGGACGCGAGCAGTACTTC
.,TRBJ2-3,TRBV30,TRBD1,CAWSLGQATDTQYF,TGTGCCTGGAGTCTAGGACAGGCGACAGATACGCAGTATTTT